This entry is about one T cell receptor beta chain. As yet, its antigen is unknown. The data originate from a study of cytomegalovirus exposure and HLA in healthy donors. Study-wide results and limits: Excluded were some V segments that proved indistinguishable, including TRBV6-2 and TRBV6-3.

Every donor was a healthy person donating bone marrow. Germline assignment: CDR1 MGHDK and CDR2 SYGVNS. The CDR3 loop spans 16 amino acids. V shed 1 base, J shed 4 bases, and the junction held 2 bases outside the gene matches. Primers: 60 Vbeta forward and 13 Jbeta reverse. Sequencing was performed with immunoSEQ multiplex PCR; in TCRdb, only in-frame clones are kept and a portion is missing. This table has about 120,000 clones, more than 60% appearing once. The sequence was collected from a woman aged 40 to 50 in good health and CMV-seropositive. This chain links TRBV25-1 with TRBJ2-1, with 12 bases aligning to TRBD2. What was sequenced was PBMCs. Written as DNA, the CDR3 is TGTGCCAGCAGTGAATTAGGGACTAGCGGGTACAATGAGCAGTTCTTC. Translating it yields CASSELGTSGYNEQFF.